This TCR beta chain is from a study of cytomegalovirus exposure and HLA in healthy donors (dated by TCRdb to about 2017). Turning to the overall study: In an earlier analysis of 450 to 750 of the donors, approximately 300 Gb of sequence data and 95 million to 130 million unique TCR beta sequences from roughly 190 million T cells were reported. To predict cytomegalovirus infection status, the study brought together high-throughput TCR immunosequencing, statistical association of individual TCRs with disease status, and machine learning. On average, roughly 250,000 unique TCR beta nucleotide sequences were sequenced per donor among several hundred genotyped donors of the cohort, with 15% to 20% of those sequences being non-productive. A later genetic analysis used genome-wide SNP genotypes for about three fifths of the roughly 700 donors, treating that subset as a discovery cohort. All discovery cohort repertoires had been generated on a single sequencing platform. To study patterns of TCR occurrence, a later analysis re-analyzed previously published TCR beta repertoires from more than 550 donors and added high-resolution HLA genotyping. The number of donors typed differed by locus, with roughly 629-640 for A, B, C, DRB1 and DQB1, over 500 for DQA1, 606 for DPA1, and around 460 for DPB1. Using immunosequencing, the study profiled T cell repertoires from 666 subjects and related those repertoires to cytomegalovirus serostatus. The study aimed to test whether cataloging public T cell receptors could reveal signatures of past pathogen exposure. In an earlier analysis of over 550 of the donors, high-throughput TCR beta sequencing was used to judge whether each TCR beta V gene segment behaved as functional or pseudogenic. HLA typing included class I and class II loci at four-digit resolution. Of the roughly 400 genotyped donors, approximately 83% fell in the genetic ancestry cluster associated with self-reported Caucasian donors. Rather than drawing on any new phenotypic data, the later analysis identified candidate immune exposures from TCR beta sequences and the way those sequences occurred across donors. Donor age, sex, ethnicity and CMV serostatus were compiled together with the repertoire data. Several DR-DQ haplotypes were handled as single units for association and clustering because linkage in the cohort was strong. Approximately 300 gigabases of sequencing data and around 85 million unique TCR sequences made up an early release that covered fewer than 650 HLA-typed donors. Along with the approximately 700-subject first cohort, a separate validation cohort of over a hundred different subjects was used. What the study reported, not specific to this receptor: A later analysis found that TCR association rates varied across HLA loci, with DRB1 alleles showing the most associated TCRs and HLA-C alleles the fewest. A few of the identified cytomegalovirus-associated TCR beta chains were confirmed in vitro to be specific for cytomegalovirus antigens. According to a later analysis, most CMV-associated TCR beta chains appeared to be HLA-restricted, and the HLA associations seemed to be driven largely by CMV exposure. Because the 87-base-pair reads could not distinguish some IMGT-functional V segments, including TRBV6-2 and TRBV6-3, those segments were excluded. In this cohort, only TCR beta chains were sequenced, and detectable features were limited by the absence of alpha or paired-chain data. Correlated functional status among segregating V segments might be attributable to linkage disequilibrium, but an unknown experimental factor could not be ruled out. Specific HLA alleles were associated with about 17,000 TCR beta sequences at a false discovery rate of 0.05 in a later analysis. In an earlier analysis of around 600 of the donors, most TCR beta V segments were observed in productive rearrangements about 87% or about 30% of the time, broadly matching IMGT annotations. When HLA alleles, especially DR and DQ, strongly co-occurred, attributing TCR associations to individual alleles was difficult. Compared with equally common non-associated chains, HLA-associated TCR beta chains in a later analysis were more clonally expanded and had lower generation probabilities. The authors suggested that the approach could potentially be extended to other disease states and immunological phenotypes. A further reported finding was that TCR beta sequences accurately predicted the HLA-A and HLA-B alleles for most subjects in the first cohort. According to a later genetic analysis, donors in an Asian-associated ancestry cluster had fewer N-insertions in productive TCRs than the approximately 630-donor mean. A later analysis reported that several top co-occurrence clusters appeared linked to parvovirus B19, influenza, CMV and Epstein-Barr virus. A total of roughly 160 TCR beta chains were listed by the study as associated with cytomegalovirus. A cluster of highly shared sequence variants was judged likely to represent a technical artifact of the sequencing pipeline. HLA typing was unavailable for some donors at each locus, so association tests used only the typed subset. Because counts were too low, about 18 rarely observed V segments, including chromosome 9 orphons, were excluded from the earlier analysis of several hundred of the donors. While some public TCRs were present in many individuals, most TCR sequences turned up only very rarely across donors. Immune exposure information for the cohort was limited to CMV serostatus. The classifier was reported to diagnose cytomegalovirus status with high specificity and sensitivity in both the original cohort and the validation cohort. Roughly uniform sequencing depth across donors was assumed in presence/absence analyses, although this assumption may not hold. A later genetic analysis associated a missense DCLRE1C variant with V-gene and J-gene trimming of TCR beta chains, and an independent cohort replicated the association.

Libraries were made using the immunoSEQ multiplex PCR assay. For the multiplex PCR, a mixture combining 60 forward primers for TCR Vbeta segments and 13 reverse primers for TCR Jbeta segments was used. A multiplex PCR assay on genomic DNA amplified the CDR3 region of rearranged TCR beta genes. The amplified TCR beta libraries were sequenced on the Illumina HiSeq System as 87-base-pair reads. On the study's bioinformatics: A later analysis counted about 80 million unique TCR beta chains across the 550 to 800 repertoires, and roughly 9.9 million of these chains were shared by at least two donors. A nearest-neighbor algorithm error-corrected the raw reads and collapsed the reads into unique sequences, merging closely related sequences to remove PCR and sequencing errors. To assign V, D and J gene segments, CDR3 sequences were aligned to IMGT reference sequences. For a sequence to be retained, a match of at least six nucleotides to both a V gene segment and a J gene segment was required. A rearrangement counted as productive if the CDR3 had no stop codons and remained in frame with V and J, and every other rearrangement counted as non-productive. Following IMGT convention, CDR3 was defined as the stretch from the second conserved V-encoded cysteine up to the conserved J-encoded phenylalanine. The earlier analysis of about 590 of the donors excluded sequences that lacked an unambiguous match to a single V gene segment. An earlier analysis of over 450 of the donors classified V segments as functional when productive rearrangements were above 56.7% and as segregating when the standard deviation between donors was above 5%. To diagnose cytomegalovirus status from the catalog of TCR beta chain sequences, a statistical classification framework was built. A later analysis assigned V and J genes by comparing TCR nucleotide sequences with IMGT/GENE-DB human TR gene sequences. In a later analysis, CDR3 sequences and most-parsimonious VDJ recombination scenarios were assigned using the TCRdist pipeline. A later analysis defined each TCR beta chain by its CDR3 amino acid sequence plus V-gene family, and excluded reads lacking a unique V-gene family. As a way to deal with suspected cross-contamination and a sequencing artifact, a later analysis dropped over 550 nucleotide sequences that were highly shared and had low generation probability. In a later analysis, a clonal expansion index was calculated for each public chain from normalized within-repertoire ranks of inferred template counts. A later analysis computed generation probabilities with a VDJ recombination model fitted to out-of-frame rearrangements, and checked the results against IGoR. A later analysis scored TCR-TCR, TCR-HLA and TCR-CMV co-occurrence with hypergeometric tests, applying a repertoire-size bias correction to TCR pairs. In a later analysis, false discovery rates were estimated by permuting HLA or CMV assignments 20 times. In a later analysis, co-occurring TCRs were grouped using DBSCAN, and TCRdist sequence similarity was added for clustering within HLA-allele-positive subsets. For co-occurrence clustering, repertoires with fewer than 30,000 or more than 120,000 public chains were excluded, along with 4 to 6 repertoires with anomalous nucleotide sharing. Imported from immuneACCESS, the table was reduced by TCRdb to in-frame sequences with V and J called. These copies leave out some clones; in studies compared against another copy, an unresolved V gene accounts for under half, and the cause of the remainder is not known. That table gives V, J and clone size, and the DNA gave D and trimming. This sample has some 160,000 clones in its table, and 72% of those were observed once. 2% to 2.5% of the sample belongs to the ten largest clones.

From the germline V gene, CDR1 is SGDLS and CDR2 is YYNGEE. Including cysteine and phenylalanine, the CDR3 has 13 amino acids. Kept here is only the CDR3 DNA, which spans 39 bases and is read in frame from base 1. Cut back by 0 bases and 11 bases, the V and J ends lie 14 bases apart. A word on this clone: Its antigen target is currently unknown. No much larger clonotype is one base removed from it; base qualities were not supplied.

The cohort was made up of around 720 healthy bone marrow donors. At the time of sampling, every cohort member was nominally healthy, though immune exposures that went unrecorded were likely present. The donor was CMV seronegative and belonged to the group of 350 to 400 seronegative cohort members. Every donor gave a peripheral blood sample, and the peripheral blood mononuclear cells from that sample were used for TCR beta sequencing. The Qiagen DNeasy Blood Extraction Kit was used to extract genomic DNA from the blood cell samples. The clonotype was recovered from a man aged 40-55 years in good health and CMV-seronegative. The sequenced sample consisted of PBMCs. Recombination joined TRBV9 with TRBJ1-1, with a weak D call of TRBD1 (6 bases match). The DNA sequence follows: TGTGCCAGCAGCGTAGGGGTAGGGGGTGTGGCTTTCTTT. It codes for CASSVGVGGVAFF.